The 26 T cell receptor beta chains presented below share a single source sample, sequenced in a study of memory CD8 T cells in hepatitis C reinfection (dated by TCRdb to about 2017). What the time point label conveys for this sample: late/post reinfection, 12 to 24 weeks after detection. Sorted cells were sequenced directly ex vivo, without in vitro expansion prior to TCR sequencing. Preparation of the library involved the immunoSEQ multiplex PCR assay. In its TCRdb copy, this immuneACCESS table keeps in-frame sequences only and misses some clones. Where compared with another copy, unresolved V genes explain less than half of these, and the others have no known cause. For this sample the table gives about 46,000 clones, of which approximately 89% were detected only once. 0.65% to 0.9% of the sample lies in the top ten. Sequencing was performed on naive CD8+ T cells sorted from blood. The label giving this sample's cell subset or site can be read as: total naive CD8+CD45RO- T cells. The receptors were gathered from a man between 18 and 35 years old with hepatitis C virus infection.

V gene TRBV11-2 combines with J gene TRBJ2-3; TRBD1 matches 9 bases. J lost 6 bases, V lost 4 bases, and 11 bases had no gene match. The CDR3 loop spans 16 amino acids. CDR1 and CDR2 from the germline V gene are SGHAT and FQNNGV. CDR3 residues: CASSSGAGQGTDTQYF. The CDR3 DNA follows: TGTGCCAGCAGCTCAGGGGCGGGACAGGGTACGGATACGCAGTATTTT.

The chain carries TRBV9 and TRBJ1-1; 12 bases map to TRBD1. This CDR3 has 20 amino acids. In germline, CDR1 is SGDLS, CDR2 YYNGEE. The trim removed 0 bases at V and 0 bases at J, leaving 12 bases unmatched. The CDR3 reads CASSVAGTGGRGRMNTEAFF. As DNA, the CDR3 is TGTGCCAGCAGCGTAGCTGGGACAGGGGGCAGGGGGAGGATGAACACTGAAGCTTTCTTT.

This sequence joins TRBV27 and TRBJ2-3; 8 positions match TRBD1. The germline CDR1 and CDR2 sequences are MNHEY and SMNVEV (reference sequence). The CDR3 length is 13 residues. The J segment lost 6 bases and the V segment lost 6 bases, leaving 5 bases of the junction unmatched. The CDR3 nucleotides read TGTGCCAGCAGCTCCTGGACAGGGGATACGCAGTATTTT. Its protein is CASSSWTGDTQYF.

This chain joins TRBV9 and TRBJ2-5, with a tentative D call TRBD1 (6 bases). The tail of the sequence fits TRBJ2-7 better, so the J call may be wrong. The length of the CDR3 is 14 residues. Germline V CDR1 and CDR2: SGDLS, YYNGEE. CDR3 nucleotides: TGTGCCAGCAGCGGTCGGGACAATTTCTACGAGCAGTACTTC. Amino acid sequence: CASSGRDNFYEQYF.

This sequence joins TRBV9 and TRBJ2-1, with 8 bases identical to TRBD2. Trimming cost V 0 bases and J 3 bases; bases outside gene matches: 8. This CDR3 contains 17 residues. Germline assignment: CDR1 SGDLS and CDR2 YYNGEE. The CDR3 bases are TGTGCCAGCAGCGTAGTCGGGCGGGGGGCTCTCTACAATGAGCAGTTCTTC. This codes for CASSVVGRGALYNEQFF.

The chain is built from TRBV2 and TRBJ1-6; tentative D call: TRBD1 (6 bases). Germline loops: CDR1 SNHLY, CDR2 FYNNEI. CDR3 length equals 12 residues. V was clipped by 6 bases and J by 9 bases, with 9 bases between them. CDR3 nucleotides: TGTGCCAGCAGGGCGACAGGTTCACCCCTCCACTTT. Translated: CASRATGSPLHF.

This rearrangement joins TRBV11-2 to TRBJ1-3; possible D gene TRBD1, 5 bases. V was shortened by 3 bases and J by 4 bases, with 16 bases between the two germline ends. The germline V gene has CDR1 SGHAT and CDR2 FQNNGV. This CDR3 contains 16 residues. The CDR3 DNA is TGTGCCAGCAGCTTTTCGGGGACTCAGAAGGGAAACACCATATATTTT. This sequence encodes CASSFSGTQKGNTIYF.

The V and J genes are TRBV5-4 and TRBJ2-3; 7 nucleotides agree with TRBD2. Germline values: CDR1 SGHNT, CDR2 YYREEE (reference sequence). After removal of 3 bases from V and 3 bases from J, the junction contained 13 bases not matched to a gene. CDR3 size: 17 residues. CDR3 protein: CASSSRGVRPQTDTQYF. For the CDR3, the DNA is TGTGCCAGCAGCTCACGGGGGGTCAGGCCTCAGACAGATACGCAGTATTTT.

The chain links TRBV2 to TRBJ2-7; perhaps TRBD1 as D (5 bases). CDR1 SNHLY and CDR2 FYNNEI come from the germline V gene. V lost 1 base to trimming and J lost 2 bases, with 12 bases between them. The CDR3 is made up of 15 amino acids. The CDR3 DNA follows: TGTGCCAGCAGTGAAGGGGGCTGGGTCCCCTACGAGCAGTACTTC. Residues: CASSEGGWVPYEQYF.

For the CDR3, the DNA is TGTGCCAGCAGTTACGGGGGACACCAGAACACTGAAGCTTTCTTT. As protein: CASSYGGHQNTEAFF. The V gene is TRBV6-5, the J gene TRBJ1-1; tentative D call: TRBD1 (6 bases). Trimming took off 2 bases at V and 1 base at J, with 11 bases between the two ends. Germline V CDR1 and CDR2: MNHEY, SVGAGI. This CDR3 comprises 15 residues.

The chain is built from TRBV7-6 and TRBJ2-1; TRBD2 might be the D (6 bases). CDR1 SGHVS and CDR2 FNYEAQ come from the germline V gene. This CDR3 region has 15 residues. V shed 1 base and J shed 4 bases, with 11 bases lying between them. The CDR3 loop is CASSLEPGLYNEQFF. CDR3 nucleotide sequence: TGTGCCAGCAGCTTAGAACCGGGACTTTACAATGAGCAGTTCTTC.

V gene TRBV7-6 combines with J gene TRBJ2-1; 9 nucleotides match TRBD2. Per germline, CDR1 SGHVS and CDR2 FNYEAQ. The CDR3 runs 14 residues. After removal of 5 bases from V and 8 bases from J, the junction contained 7 bases not matched to a gene. The CDR3 DNA is TGTGCCAGCAGCCCAGGCGGCGGGAGGGATGAGCAGTTCTTC. It codes for CASSPGGGRDEQFF.

The genes are TRBV23-1 and TRBJ2-7; TRBD1 might be the D (6 bases). TRBV23-1 is noted as an ORF with a role that remains uncertain. Trimming pared 3 bases from V and 3 bases from J, leaving 9 bases between. This CDR3 contains 13 residues. CDR3 region: CASSHRTDYEQYF. The CDR3 DNA reads TGCGCCAGCAGTCATCGGACAGACTACGAGCAGTACTTC.

CDR3 sequence reads: CASSPLRTGAFSEKLFF. DNA of the CDR3: TGTGCCAGCAGCCCCTTGAGGACAGGGGCATTTAGTGAAAAACTGTTTTTT. The rearrangement uses TRBV7-2 and TRBJ1-4, with 9 positions matching TRBD1. Trimming took 5 bases from V and 7 from J; bases not matched to a gene: 14. The CDR3 contains 17 residues. Germline V CDR1 and CDR2: SGHTA, FQGNSA. The whole variable domain, filled in from reference TRBV7-2 and TRBJ1-4, reads GAGVSQSPSNKVTEKGKDVELRCDPISGHTALYWYRQSLGQGLEFLIYFQGNSAPDKSGLPSDRFSAERTGGSVSTLTIQRTQQEDSAVYLCASSPLRTGAFSEKLFFGSGTQLSVL.

Here the CDR3 reads CASSLAEPPMGLTEAFF. In DNA form, the CDR3 reads TGTGCCAGCAGCTTAGCGGAGCCTCCAATGGGGCTCACTGAAGCTTTCTTT. The rearrangement links TRBV7-6 to TRBJ1-1; the D gene is possibly TRBD1 (5 bases). Trimming took 0 bases from V and 4 from J, leaving 18 bases between them. Looked up from germline, CDR1 is SGHVS and CDR2 is FNYEAQ. The CDR3 covers 17 residues.

The genes are TRBV2 and TRBJ2-1; 9 nucleotides align to TRBD2. Trimming removed 6 bases from V and 3 bases from J; junction bases left unmatched: 9. The germline V gene has CDR1 SNHLY and CDR2 FYNNEI. The CDR3 is 16 amino acids. The CDR3 loop is CASRDPSGKDYNEQFF. Written as DNA, the CDR3 is TGTGCCAGCAGAGACCCTAGCGGGAAAGACTACAATGAGCAGTTCTTC. The full variable domain, rest sourced from reference TRBV2 and TRBJ2-1, is EPEVTQTPSHQVTQMGQEVILRCVPISNHLYFYWYRQILGQKVEFLVSFYNNEISEKSEIFDDQFSVERPDGSNFTLKIRSTKLEDSAMYFCASRDPSGKDYNEQFFGPGTRLTVL.

CDR3 sequence reads: CASSQASGTYEQYF. CDR3 sequence (DNA): TGCGCCAGCAGCCAAGCGAGCGGGACATACGAGCAGTACTTC. V is TRBV4-1 and J is TRBJ2-7; weak D call: TRBD2 (7 bases). Deletions cut 1 base from V and 4 bases from J, with 11 bases between. CDR3 length equals 14 residues. Germline values: CDR1 MGHRA, CDR2 YSYEKL.

The rearrangement joins TRBV5-1 to TRBJ2-1, with TRBD1 identical over 8 bases. The CDR3 has 15 residues. After removal of 5 bases from V and 10 bases from J, the junction contained 14 bases not matched to a gene. The germline V gene encodes CDR1 SGHRS and CDR2 YFSETQ. The CDR3 region has the DNA TGCGCCAGCAGTTCCTTCCGGGACAGGATGGGGGAGCAGTTCTTC. It translates to CASSSFRDRMGEQFF.

This chain links TRBV7-9 with TRBJ2-3, with D possibly matching TRBD2 (5 bases). The CDR3 loop spans 13 amino acids. V shed 3 bases and J shed 6 bases, with 10 bases lying between them. Per the germline V gene, CDR1 is SEHNR and CDR2 is FQNEAQ (reference sequence). The CDR3 sequence is CASSLDLGDTQYF. The CDR3 DNA follows: TGTGCCAGCAGCTTGGACTTGGGGGATACGCAGTATTTT.

The gene calls are TRBV19 and TRBJ1-1, with 9 bases that match TRBD1. Germline V gives CDR1 LNHDA, CDR2 SQIVND (reference sequence). V lost 7 bases, J lost 3 bases, and 15 bases stayed unmatched. The CDR3 is 17 amino acids. The CDR3 DNA sequence: TGTGCCAGTACATCCCGGGACAGGGTTTTTGGGTACACTGAAGCTTTCTTT. Protein product: CASTSRDRVFGYTEAFF.

The gene calls are TRBV7-8 and TRBJ1-5; 7 bases fit TRBD1. The germline gives CDR1 SGHVS, CDR2 FQNEAQ. V lost 1 base and J lost 9; bases outside the gene matches: 6. The CDR3 loop spans 14 amino acids. The CDR3 DNA is TGTGCCAGCAGCTTAGACAGGGGTATATCGCCCCAGCATTTT. Amino acids: CASSLDRGISPQHF.

The V call is TRBV5-1, the J call TRBJ2-7, with 10 bases aligning to TRBD2. Germline CDR1 is SGHRS and CDR2 is YFSETQ. The CDR3 is made up of 15 amino acids. Trimming took 3 bases from V and 4 from J; bases not matched to a gene: 7. The CDR3 protein is CASSSGLADPYEQYF. In DNA, the CDR3 is TGCGCCAGCAGCTCCGGACTAGCGGACCCTTACGAGCAGTACTTC.

V and J are TRBV5-1 and TRBJ2-1; 7 positions match TRBD2. The CDR3 is 16 residues long. Germline assignment: CDR1 SGHRS and CDR2 YFSETQ. The J segment lost 1 base and the V segment lost 2 bases, leaving 6 bases of the junction unmatched. For the CDR3, the DNA is TGCGCCAGCAGCTTCTTCCAGCGGGAATCCTACAATGAGCAGTTCTTC. Protein sequence: CASSFFQRESYNEQFF.

A few counts support this clone. J is TRBJ1-2 and V is TRBV28; no firm D call. V was trimmed by 3 bases and J by 3 bases, leaving 8 bases between them. The CDR3 runs to 13 residues. From germline, CDR1 is MDHEN and CDR2 SYDVKM. The CDR3 sequence: CASSFFADYGYTF. The CDR3, as DNA: TGTGCCAGCAGTTTTTTTGCAGACTATGGCTACACCTTC.

A single count supports this clone. The chain couples TRBV5-5 to TRBJ2-7; no clear D gene. Trimming removed 1 base at V and 2 bases at J, with 19 bases between. The germline V gene encodes CDR1 SGHKS and CDR2 YYEKEE (reference sequence). The CDR3 extends over 17 amino acids. The DNA of the CDR3 is TGTGCCAGCAGCTTGTTTCCTTCAGAGACATCGACCTACGAGCAGTACGTC. Residues: CASSLFPSETSTYEQYV.

This clone has a handful of counts. The genes are TRBV4-1 and TRBJ2-5; TRBD1 matches 8 bases. The CDR3 is made up of 14 amino acids. CDR1 and CDR2 (germline): MGHRA, YSYEKL. Trimming cost V 0 bases and J 5 bases; bases outside gene matches: 2. For the CDR3, the DNA is TGCGCCAGCAGCCAAGAGACAGGGGCCGAGACCCAGTACTTC. Translation: CASSQETGAETQYF.